This T cell receptor beta chain was identified during a study of spatial heterogeneity in lung cancer. Documented time point: sample taken at primary tumor resection. Individually, TCR cDNA molecules were each labelled with a unique molecular identifier. TCRdb processed the 5' RACE reads anew with MiXCR; each CDR3 protein has one entry. The table shows approximately 66,000 distinct CDR3 sequences, with approximately 6% occurring only once. Germline lookup yields CDR1 MNHNS and CDR2 SASEGT. The CDR3 spans 18 residues. The junction had 15 bases not matched to a gene; V was cut back by 3 bases and J by 4 bases. A few counts support this clonotype.

The sequence derives from a female donor with early-stage non-small cell lung cancer. The starting material was PBMCs, obtained at surgery. V is TRBV6-1 and J is TRBJ2-3; 8 bases align to TRBD1. Here the CDR3 reads CASSDIPAGGAWADTQYF. The CDR3 bases are TGTGCCAGCAGTGACATCCCGGCAGGGGGCGCGTGGGCAGATACGCAGTATTTT.